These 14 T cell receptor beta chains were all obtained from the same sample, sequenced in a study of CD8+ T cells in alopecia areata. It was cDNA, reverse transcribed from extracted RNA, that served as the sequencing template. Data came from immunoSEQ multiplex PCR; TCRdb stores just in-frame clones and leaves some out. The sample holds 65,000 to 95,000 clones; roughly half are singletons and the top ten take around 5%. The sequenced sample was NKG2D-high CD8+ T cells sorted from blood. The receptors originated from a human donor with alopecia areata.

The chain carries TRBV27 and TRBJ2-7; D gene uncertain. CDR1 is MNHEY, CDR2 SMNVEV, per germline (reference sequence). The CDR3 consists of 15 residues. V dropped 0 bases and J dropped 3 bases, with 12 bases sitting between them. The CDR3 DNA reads TGTGCCAGCAGTTTATCGATTACAGCAAACTACGAGCAGTACTTC. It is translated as CASSLSITANYEQYF.

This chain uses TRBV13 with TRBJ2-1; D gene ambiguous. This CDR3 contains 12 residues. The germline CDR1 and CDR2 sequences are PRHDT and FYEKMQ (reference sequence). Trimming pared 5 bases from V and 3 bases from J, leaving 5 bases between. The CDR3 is CASSADYNEQFF. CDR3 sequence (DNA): TGTGCCAGCAGCGCGGACTACAATGAGCAGTTCTTC.

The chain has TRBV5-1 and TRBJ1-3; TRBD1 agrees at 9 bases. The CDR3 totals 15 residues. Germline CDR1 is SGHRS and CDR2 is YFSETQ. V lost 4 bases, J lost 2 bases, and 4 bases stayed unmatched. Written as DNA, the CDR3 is TGCGCCAGCAGCCTAGGGACAGGGACTGGAAACACCATATATTTT. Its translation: CASSLGTGTGNTIYF.

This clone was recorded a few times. The CDR3 DNA reads as TGTGCCAGCAGCGGGGCCCCTAATTACGAGCAGTACTTC. Protein sequence: CASSGAPNYEQYF. The rearrangement uses TRBV9 and TRBJ2-7; D is unclear. Germline CDR1 and CDR2: SGDLS and YYNGEE. The CDR3 is made up of 13 amino acids. The V and J ends lost 3 bases and 4 bases respectively, with 11 bases between them.

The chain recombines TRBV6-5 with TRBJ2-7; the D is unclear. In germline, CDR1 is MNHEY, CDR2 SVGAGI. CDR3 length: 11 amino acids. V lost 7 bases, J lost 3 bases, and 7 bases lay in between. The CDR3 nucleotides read TGTGCCAGCATGGCCGACTACGAGCAGTACTTC. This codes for CASMADYEQYF.

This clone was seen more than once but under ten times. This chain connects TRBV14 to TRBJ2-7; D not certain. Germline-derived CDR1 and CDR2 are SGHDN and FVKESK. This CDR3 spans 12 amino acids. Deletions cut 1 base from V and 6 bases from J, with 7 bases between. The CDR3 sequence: CASSQVSGEQYF. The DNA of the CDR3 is TGTGCCAGCAGCCAAGTATCTGGCGAGCAGTACTTC. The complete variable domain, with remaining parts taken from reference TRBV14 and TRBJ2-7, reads EAGVTQFPSHSVIEKGQTVTLRCDPISGHDNLYWYRRVMGKEIKFLLHFVKESKQDESGMPNNRFLAERTGGTYSTLKVQPAELEDSGVYFCASSQVSGEQYFGPGTRLTVT.

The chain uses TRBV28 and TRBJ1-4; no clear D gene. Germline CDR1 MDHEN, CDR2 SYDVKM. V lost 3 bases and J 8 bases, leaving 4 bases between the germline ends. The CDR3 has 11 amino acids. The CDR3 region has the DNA TGTGCCAGCAGTTTTGGGGAAAAACTGTTTTTT. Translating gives CASSFGEKLFF.

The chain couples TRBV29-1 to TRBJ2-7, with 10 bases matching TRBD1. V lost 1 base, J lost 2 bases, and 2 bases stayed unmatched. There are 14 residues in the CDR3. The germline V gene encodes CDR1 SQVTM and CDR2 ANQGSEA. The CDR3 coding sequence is TGCAGCGTTGAAGGGACAGGGGGAGCCTACGAGCAGTACTTC. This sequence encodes CSVEGTGGAYEQYF.

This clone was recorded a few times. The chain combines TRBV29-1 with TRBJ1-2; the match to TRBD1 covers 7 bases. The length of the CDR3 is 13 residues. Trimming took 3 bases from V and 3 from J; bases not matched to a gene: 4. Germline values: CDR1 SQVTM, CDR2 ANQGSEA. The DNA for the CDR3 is TGCAGCGTTGACGTCCAGGGGGACTATGGCTACACCTTC. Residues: CSVDVQGDYGYTF.

The CDR3 region is CASSPRRGQGVYDTQYF. The CDR3 DNA sequence: TGCGCCAGCAGCCCAAGACGGGGCCAGGGGGTCTACGATACGCAGTATTTT. V gene TRBV5-1 combines with J gene TRBJ2-3, with 7 positions matching TRBD1. The CDR3 totals 17 residues. Germline loops: CDR1 SGHRS, CDR2 YFSETQ. The V and J ends lost 4 bases and 6 bases, in that order; junction bases with no gene match: 17.

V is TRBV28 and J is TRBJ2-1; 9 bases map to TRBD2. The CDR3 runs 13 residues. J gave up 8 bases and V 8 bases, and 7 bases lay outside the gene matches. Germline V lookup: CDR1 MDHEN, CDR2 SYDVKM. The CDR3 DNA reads TGTGCCAGCGTGGTAGCGGGAGAGGATGAGCAGTTCTTC. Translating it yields CASVVAGEDEQFF.

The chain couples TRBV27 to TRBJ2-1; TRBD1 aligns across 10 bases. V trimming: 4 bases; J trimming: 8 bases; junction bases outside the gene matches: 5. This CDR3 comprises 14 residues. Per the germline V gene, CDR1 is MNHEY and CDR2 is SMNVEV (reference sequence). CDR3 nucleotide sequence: TGTGCCAGCAGTTCGGGACAGGGGATCGATGAGCAGTTCTTC. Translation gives CASSSGQGIDEQFF.

The CDR3 is CSVVPERWQYF. CDR3 DNA sequence: TGCAGCGTTGTCCCTGAAAGGTGGCAGTACTTC. The chain has TRBV29-1 and TRBJ2-7; D is uncertain. V gave up 4 bases and J gave up 9 bases, with 13 bases separating them. Germline lookup yields CDR1 SQVTM and CDR2 ANQGSEA. This CDR3 is 11 amino acids long.

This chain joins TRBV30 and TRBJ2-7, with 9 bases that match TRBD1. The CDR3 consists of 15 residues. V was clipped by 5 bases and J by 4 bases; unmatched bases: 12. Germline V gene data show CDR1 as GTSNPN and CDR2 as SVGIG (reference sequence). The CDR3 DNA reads TGTGCCTGGGCTGAGTATCGGGACAGGGTATACGAGCAGTACTTC. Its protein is CAWAEYRDRVYEQYF.